The source of this T cell receptor beta chain is a study of vaccination and CD4 T cells after COVID-19. The time point was: late sampling 161 to 241 days after vaccination in three convalescent patients. In TCRdb, the PCR reads were re-called with MiXCR into one record per CDR3 protein. The sample consists of some 29,000 distinct CDR3 sequences, 50% of them appearing once. The germline V gene encodes CDR1 MNHEY and CDR2 SMNVEV (reference sequence). V lost 3 bases and J 7 bases, leaving 13 bases between the germline ends. The CDR3 loop spans 14 amino acids. This sample comprised CD4+ T cells from blood, obtained about 7 months after SARS-CoV-2 vaccination. The source of this sequence is a human donor who had recovered from COVID-19. The chain is built from TRBV27 and TRBJ2-1, with D unclear. The CDR3 region is CASSFDKGWNEQFF. The CDR3 coding sequence is TGTGCCAGCAGTTTCGATAAGGGTTGGAATGAGCAGTTCTTC.